In its sample, the clone carrying this T cell receptor (beta chain) was seen many times. Time point indicated: sample taken at primary tumor resection. A total of about 73 untreated early-stage non-small cell lung cancer patients served as donors. Sequencing covered unsorted whole RNA taken from tumor, nontumor lung or frozen PBMC. Germline V gene sequence: CDR1 LGHDT, CDR2 YNNKEL (reference sequence). CDR3 length equals 13 residues. V was trimmed by 3 bases and J by 1 base, leaving 6 bases between them. Carried by each TCR cDNA molecule was a unique molecular identifier. TCRdb called the 5' RACE reads again in MiXCR, with one record for every CDR3 protein. The data show 30,000 to 40,000 distinct CDR3 sequences, around 3.1% seen once. These data originate in a study of spatial heterogeneity in lung cancer.

The genes are TRBV3-1 and TRBJ1-1; D remains ambiguous. The sequencing here drew on normal lung tissue next to the tumor, taken at surgery. This TCR was sampled from a male donor with early-stage non-small cell lung cancer. CDR3 nucleotides: TGTGCCAGCAGCCAGGGCAGGAACACTGAAGCTTTCTTT. It codes for CASSQGRNTEAFF.